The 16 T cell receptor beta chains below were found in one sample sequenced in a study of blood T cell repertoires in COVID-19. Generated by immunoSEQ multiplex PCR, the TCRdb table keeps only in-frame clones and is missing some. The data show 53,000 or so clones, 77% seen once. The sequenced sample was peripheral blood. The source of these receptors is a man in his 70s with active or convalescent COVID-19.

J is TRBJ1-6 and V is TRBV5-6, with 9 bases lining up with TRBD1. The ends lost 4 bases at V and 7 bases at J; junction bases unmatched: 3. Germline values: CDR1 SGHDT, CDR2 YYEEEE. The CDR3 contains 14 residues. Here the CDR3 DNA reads TGTGCCAGCAGCCGGGACAGGGCCAATTCACCCCTCCACTTT. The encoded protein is CASSRDRANSPLHF.

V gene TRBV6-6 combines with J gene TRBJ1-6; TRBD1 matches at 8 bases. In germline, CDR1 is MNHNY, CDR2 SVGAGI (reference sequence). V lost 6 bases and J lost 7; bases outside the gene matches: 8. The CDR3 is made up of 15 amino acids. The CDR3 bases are TGTGCCAGCAGGGGAACTGACAGGGGAAATTCACCCCTCCACTTT. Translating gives CASRGTDRGNSPLHF.

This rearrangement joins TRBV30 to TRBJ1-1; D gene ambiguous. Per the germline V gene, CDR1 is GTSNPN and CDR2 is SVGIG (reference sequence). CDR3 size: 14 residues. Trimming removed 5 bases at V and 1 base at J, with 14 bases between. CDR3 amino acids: CAWRYETPNTEAFF. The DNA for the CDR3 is TGTGCCTGGCGGTACGAGACACCGAACACTGAAGCTTTCTTT.

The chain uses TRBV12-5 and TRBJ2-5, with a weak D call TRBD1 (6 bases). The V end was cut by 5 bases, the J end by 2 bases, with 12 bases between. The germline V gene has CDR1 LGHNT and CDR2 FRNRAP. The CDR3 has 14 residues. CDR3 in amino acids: CASGQQGIQETQYF. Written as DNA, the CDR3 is TGTGCTAGTGGTCAACAGGGAATTCAAGAGACCCAGTACTTC.

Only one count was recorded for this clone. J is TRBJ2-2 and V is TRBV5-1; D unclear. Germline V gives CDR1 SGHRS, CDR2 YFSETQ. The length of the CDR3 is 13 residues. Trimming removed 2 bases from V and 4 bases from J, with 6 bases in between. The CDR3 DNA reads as TGCGCCAGCAGCTTACTAATCACCGGGGAGCTGTTTTTT. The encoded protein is CASSLLITGELFF.

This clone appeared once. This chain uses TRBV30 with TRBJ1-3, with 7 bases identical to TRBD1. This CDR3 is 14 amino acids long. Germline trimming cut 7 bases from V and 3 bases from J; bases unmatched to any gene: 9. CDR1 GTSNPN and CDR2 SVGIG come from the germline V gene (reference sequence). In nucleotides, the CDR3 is TGTGCCTACCAAGCAGGGGGAAGTGGAAACACCATATATTTT. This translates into CAYQAGGSGNTIYF.

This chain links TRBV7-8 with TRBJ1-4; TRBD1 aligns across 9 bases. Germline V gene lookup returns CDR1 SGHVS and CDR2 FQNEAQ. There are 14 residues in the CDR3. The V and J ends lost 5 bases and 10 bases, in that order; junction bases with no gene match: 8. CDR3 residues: CASSMGQGGRKLFF. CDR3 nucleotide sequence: TGTGCCAGCAGCATGGGACAGGGAGGGAGAAAACTGTTTTTT.

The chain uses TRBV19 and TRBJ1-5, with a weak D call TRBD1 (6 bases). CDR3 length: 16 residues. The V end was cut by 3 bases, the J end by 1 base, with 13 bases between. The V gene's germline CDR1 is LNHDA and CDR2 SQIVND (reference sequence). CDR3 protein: CASSMNAGVSNQPQHF. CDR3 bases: TGTGCCAGTAGTATGAATGCAGGGGTGAGCAATCAGCCCCAGCATTTT.

The CDR3 coding sequence is TGTGCCAGCAGCCCAAGGACTAGCGGCACAGATACGCAGTATTTT. It specifies CASSPRTSGTDTQYF. The chain links TRBV9 to TRBJ2-3; 9 bases are a match to TRBD2. The CDR3 extends over 15 amino acids. After removal of 4 bases from V and 1 base from J, the junction contained 4 bases not matched to a gene. CDR1 SGDLS and CDR2 YYNGEE come from the germline V gene.

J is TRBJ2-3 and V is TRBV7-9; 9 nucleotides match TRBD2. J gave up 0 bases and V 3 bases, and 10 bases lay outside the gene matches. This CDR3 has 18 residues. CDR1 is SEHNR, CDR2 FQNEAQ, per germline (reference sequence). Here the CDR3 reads CASSFGWSSGGSTDTQYF. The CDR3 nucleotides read TGTGCCAGCAGCTTTGGTTGGAGTAGCGGGGGAAGCACAGATACGCAGTATTTT. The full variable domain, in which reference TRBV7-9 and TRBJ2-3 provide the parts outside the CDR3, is DTGVSQNPRHKITKRGQNVTFRCDPISEHNRLYWYRQTLGQGPEFLTYFQNEAQLEKSRLLSDRFSAERPKGSFSTLEIQRTEQGDSAMYLCASSFGWSSGGSTDTQYFGPGTRLTVL.

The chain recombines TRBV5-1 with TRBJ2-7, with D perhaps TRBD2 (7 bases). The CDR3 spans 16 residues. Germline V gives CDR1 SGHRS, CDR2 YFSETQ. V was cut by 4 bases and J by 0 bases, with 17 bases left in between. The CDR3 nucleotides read TGCGCCAGCAGCGGCCCGGGCGGGGGACACTCCTACGAGCAGTACTTC. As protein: CASSGPGGGHSYEQYF.

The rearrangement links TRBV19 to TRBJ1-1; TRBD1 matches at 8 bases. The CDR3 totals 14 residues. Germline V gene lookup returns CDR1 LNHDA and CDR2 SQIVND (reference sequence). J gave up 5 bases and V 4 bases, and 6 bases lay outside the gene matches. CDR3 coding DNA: TGTGCCAGTAGTAGGACAGGGATAAAAACTGAAGCTTTCTTT. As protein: CASSRTGIKTEAFF.

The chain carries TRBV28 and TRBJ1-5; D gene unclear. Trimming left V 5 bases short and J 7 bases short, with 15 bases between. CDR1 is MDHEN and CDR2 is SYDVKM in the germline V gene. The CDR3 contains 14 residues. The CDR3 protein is CASSVGGLEQPQHF. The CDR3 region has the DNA TGTGCCAGCAGTGTGGGAGGACTTGAGCAGCCCCAGCATTTT.

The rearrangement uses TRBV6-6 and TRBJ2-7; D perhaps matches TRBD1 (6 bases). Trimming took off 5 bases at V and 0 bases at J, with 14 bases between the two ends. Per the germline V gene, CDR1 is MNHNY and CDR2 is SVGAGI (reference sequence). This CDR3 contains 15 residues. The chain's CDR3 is CASSAGQKSSYEQYF. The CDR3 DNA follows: TGTGCCAGCAGTGCCGGACAGAAGAGCTCCTACGAGCAGTACTTC.

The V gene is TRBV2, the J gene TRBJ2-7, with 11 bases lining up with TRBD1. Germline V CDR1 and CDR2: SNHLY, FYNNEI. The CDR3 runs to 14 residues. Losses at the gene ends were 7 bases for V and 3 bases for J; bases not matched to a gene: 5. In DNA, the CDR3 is TGTGCCAGCAAACGGGACAGGGGGAACTACGAGCAGTACTTC. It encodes CASKRDRGNYEQYF.

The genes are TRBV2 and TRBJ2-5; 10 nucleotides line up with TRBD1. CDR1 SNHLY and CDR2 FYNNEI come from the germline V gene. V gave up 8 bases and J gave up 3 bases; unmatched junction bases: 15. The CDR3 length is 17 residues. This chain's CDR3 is CASGGDRGFIFEETQYF. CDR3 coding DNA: TGTGCCAGCGGAGGGGACAGGGGATTTATATTTGAAGAGACCCAGTACTTC. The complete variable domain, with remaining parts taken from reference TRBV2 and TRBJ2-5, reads EPEVTQTPSHQVTQMGQEVILRCVPISNHLYFYWYRQILGQKVEFLVSFYNNEISEKSEIFDDQFSVERPDGSNFTLKIRSTKLEDSAMYFCASGGDRGFIFEETQYFGPGTRLLVL.